Listed below are T cell receptor beta chains from one sample, sequenced in a study of cytomegalovirus exposure and HLA in healthy donors. Some clones are missing from TCRdb's copy, which holds only in-frame ones; the method was immunoSEQ multiplex PCR. The table has 150,000 to 200,000 clones, about 80% seen once. The sequencing sample was made of PBMCs. These TCRs come from a woman younger than 45 in good health and CMV-seropositive. Both conserved end residues are trimmed from each CDR3. The order of the fields is clone size, J gene, V gene, CDR3 protein. Rows give clone size only sometimes, using once, few, many, or a class for an expanded clone.

size: -; J: TRBJ2-1; V: TRBV7-9; CDR3: ATMTSGTRDEQF
size: -; J: TRBJ2-7; V: TRBV21-1; CDR3: ASSKDARGRAYEQY
size: -; J: TRBJ2-3; V: TRBV5-1; CDR3: ASSLGFSGDFTDTQY
size: few; J: TRBJ1-1; V: TRBV5-5; CDR3: ASSFHMNTEAF
size: once; J: TRBJ2-1; V: TRBV9; CDR3: ASSNYISPSYNEQF
size: few; J: TRBJ2-7; V: TRBV6-5; CDR3: ASSYQGTPYEQY
size: once; J: TRBJ2-1; V: TRBV7-8; CDR3: ASSLTWQTGYNEQF
size: -; J: TRBJ2-7; V: TRBV19; CDR3: ASSKDREYEQY
size: -; J: TRBJ2-1; V: TRBV5-1; CDR3: ASSTGLAARGDEQF
size: -; J: TRBJ2-7; V: TRBV6-1; CDR3: ASTNRGSSSYEQY
size: few; J: TRBJ1-1; V: TRBV6-5; CDR3: ASSLHRTGVTEAF
size: -; J: TRBJ2-1; V: TRBV6-5; CDR3: ASSRGLAGEDEQF
size: -; J: TRBJ1-2; V: TRBV30; CDR3: AWSPPGTVNYGYT
size: -; J: TRBJ1-2; V: TRBV18; CDR3: ASSDGQGAGYT
size: -; J: TRBJ1-2; V: TRBV18; CDR3: ASSPPGGVAYGYT
size: -; J: TRBJ2-5; V: TRBV7-9; CDR3: ASSQGLTQETQY
size: few; J: TRBJ1-4; V: TRBV27; CDR3: ASSFLRDRGNEKLF
size: few; J: TRBJ2-5; V: TRBV2; CDR3: ASRQTVTGRETQY
size: -; J: TRBJ2-7; V: TRBV27; CDR3: ASSLLRQAPPYEQY
size: -; J: TRBJ2-3; V: TRBV2; CDR3: ASSTSGASTDTQY
size: -; J: TRBJ2-7; V: TRBV2; CDR3: ASSEEAAGAGNEQY
size: -; J: TRBJ2-5; V: TRBV7-8; CDR3: ASSLVGRQGPYQETQY
size: few; J: TRBJ2-3; V: TRBV5-6; CDR3: ASSLLADTDTQY
size: -; J: TRBJ2-5; V: TRBV5-1; CDR3: ASSPPLQGARQKTQY
size: -; J: TRBJ2-3; V: TRBV29-1; CDR3: SVETSGISTDTQY
size: -; J: TRBJ2-2; V: TRBV7-2; CDR3: ASSLVGTGGTGELF
size: -; J: TRBJ1-3; V: TRBV5-6; CDR3: ASSTRGAPGNTIY
size: few; J: TRBJ2-1; V: TRBV5-1; CDR3: ASSPAARLGGNEQF
size: few; J: TRBJ1-5; V: TRBV6-1; CDR3: ASSGANSNQPQH